The T cell receptor (beta chain) described here comes from a study of control samples from healthy donors and cancer patients. Profiling relied on immunoSEQ multiplex PCR, and the TCRdb table lists in-frame clones only, not all of them. In the table there are some 30,000 clones, about nine tenths of which are singletons. This CDR3 spans 17 amino acids. The origin of this receptor is a man in his fifties or sixties with lung cancer. Sequencing was performed on PBMCs. This chain joins TRBV21-1 and TRBJ2-2; the D segment call TRBD1 is taken from the table without a DNA check. TRBV21-1 is annotated as a pseudogene. CDR3: CASSTGQGILNTGELFF. CDR3 nucleotide sequence: TGTGCCAGCAGTACAGGACAGGGAATCTTGAACACCGGGGAGCTGTTTTTT.